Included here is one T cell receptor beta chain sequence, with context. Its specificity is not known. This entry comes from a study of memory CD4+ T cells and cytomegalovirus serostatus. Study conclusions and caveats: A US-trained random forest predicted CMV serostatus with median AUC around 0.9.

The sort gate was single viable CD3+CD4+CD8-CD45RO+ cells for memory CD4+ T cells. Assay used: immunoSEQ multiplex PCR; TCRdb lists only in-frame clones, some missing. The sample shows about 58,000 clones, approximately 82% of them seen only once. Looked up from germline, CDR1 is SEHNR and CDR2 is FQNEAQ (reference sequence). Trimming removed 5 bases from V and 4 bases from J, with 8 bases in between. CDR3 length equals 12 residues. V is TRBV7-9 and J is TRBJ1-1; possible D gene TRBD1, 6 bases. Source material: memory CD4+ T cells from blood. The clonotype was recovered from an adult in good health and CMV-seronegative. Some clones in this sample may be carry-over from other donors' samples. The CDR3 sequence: CASSPDSTEAFF. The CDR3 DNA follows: TGTGCCAGCAGCCCGGACAGCACTGAAGCTTTCTTT.